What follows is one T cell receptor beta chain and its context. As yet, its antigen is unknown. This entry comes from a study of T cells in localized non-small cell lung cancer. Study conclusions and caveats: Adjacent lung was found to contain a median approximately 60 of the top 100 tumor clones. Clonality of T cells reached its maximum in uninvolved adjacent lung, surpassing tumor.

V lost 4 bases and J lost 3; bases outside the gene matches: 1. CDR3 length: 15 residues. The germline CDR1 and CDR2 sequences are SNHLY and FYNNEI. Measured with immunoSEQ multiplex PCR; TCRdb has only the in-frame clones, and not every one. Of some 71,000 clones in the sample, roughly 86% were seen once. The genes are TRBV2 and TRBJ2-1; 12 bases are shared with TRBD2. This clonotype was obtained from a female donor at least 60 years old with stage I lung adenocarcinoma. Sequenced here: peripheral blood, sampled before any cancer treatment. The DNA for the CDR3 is TGTGCCAGCAGTGTGGGACTAGCGGGCTACAATGAGCAGTTCTTC. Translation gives CASSVGLAGYNEQFF.